Shown below are 29 T cell receptor beta chains from a single sample sequenced in a study of blood T cell repertoires in COVID-19. Some clones are missing from TCRdb's copy, which holds only in-frame ones; the method was immunoSEQ multiplex PCR. The data contain about 360,000 clones, 80% to 90% of them singletons. Sequenced sample: peripheral blood. These receptors were taken from an older woman with COVID-19, enrolled during active disease.

This clone was seen a single time. The J gene is TRBJ1-1, the V gene TRBV2; no clear D gene. In germline, CDR1 is SNHLY, CDR2 FYNNEI. The germline V and J ends were trimmed by 2 bases and 1 base, with 5 bases remaining between them. The CDR3 has 13 amino acids. This chain's CDR3 is CASSERWNTEAFF. In DNA, the CDR3 is TGTGCCAGCAGTGAACGGTGGAACACTGAAGCTTTCTTT.

CDR3: CASSLKGRDYGYTF. CDR3 coding DNA: TGTGCCAGCAGCTTAAAAGGGAGGGACTATGGCTACACCTTC. The V and J genes are TRBV7-9 and TRBJ1-2, with D uncertain. The V end lost 2 bases, the J end lost 3 bases, and 10 bases lay between the germline ends. The CDR3 spans 14 residues. Germline V gene sequence: CDR1 SEHNR, CDR2 FQNEAQ (reference sequence).

This clone appeared once. The gene calls are TRBV9 and TRBJ1-1; D may be TRBD1 (5 bases). CDR3 size: 13 residues. V was trimmed by 0 bases and J by 5 bases, leaving 8 bases between them. Germline V CDR1 and CDR2: SGDLS, YYNGEE. CDR3 bases: TGTGCCAGCAGCGTAGATGGGGGGACTGAAGCTTTCTTT. Protein product: CASSVDGGTEAFF.

The chain recombines TRBV13 with TRBJ2-7, with TRBD2 matching over 11 bases. CDR3 length: 14 residues. Germline CDR1 PRHDT, CDR2 FYEKMQ (reference sequence). V dropped 3 bases and J dropped 7; count of bases not matched to a gene: 5. The CDR3 bases are TGTGCCAGCAGCTTTAGCGGGGGGGCGGAAGAGCAGTACTTC. Protein product: CASSFSGGAEEQYF. The full variable domain, in which reference TRBV13 and TRBJ2-7 provide the parts outside the CDR3, is AAGVIQSPRHLIKEKRETATLKCYPIPRHDTVYWYQQGPGQDPQFLISFYEKMQSDKGSIPDRFSAQQFSDYHSELNMSSLELGDSALYFCASSFSGGAEEQYFGPGTRLTVT.

The J gene is TRBJ2-3, the V gene TRBV20-1, with 7 bases that match TRBD2. Trimming took 5 bases from V and 11 from J; bases not matched to a gene: 4. The CDR3 extends over 10 amino acids. Germline CDR1 and CDR2: DFQATT and SNEGSKA (reference sequence). The CDR3 loop is CSAVSGVQYF. DNA of the CDR3: TGCAGTGCTGTGAGCGGGGTGCAGTATTTT.

This clone is a singleton in its sample. At the DNA level, this CDR3 is encoded by other sequences in the same sample as well. Here the CDR3 DNA reads TGTGCCAGCAGCCCAAGGGACAGGGGAAACTATGGCTACACCTTC. This gives the protein CASSPRDRGNYGYTF. V gene TRBV9 combines with J gene TRBJ1-2; 10 bases align to TRBD1. Germline V gene data show CDR1 as SGDLS and CDR2 as YYNGEE. After removal of 4 bases from V and 2 bases from J, the junction contained 5 bases not matched to a gene. The CDR3 runs to 15 residues.

Only one count was recorded for this clone. The chain joins TRBV12-5 to TRBJ2-1; D call uncertain. V gave up 0 bases and J gave up 10 bases, with 10 bases separating them. Germline assignment: CDR1 LGHNT and CDR2 FRNRAP. This CDR3 comprises 13 residues. The CDR3 DNA reads TGTGCTAGTGGTTTGGTAAAATCCTCCGAGCAGTTCTTC. It yields the protein CASGLVKSSEQFF.

The chain links TRBV5-1 to TRBJ1-2, with D hard to call. The V end lost 4 bases, the J end lost 0 bases, and 13 bases lay between the germline ends. CDR3 length: 15 residues. Germline loops: CDR1 SGHRS, CDR2 YFSETQ. The CDR3, as DNA: TGCGCCAGCAGCGGCGTCCCGGGGACTAACTATGGCTACACCTTC. This codes for CASSGVPGTNYGYTF.

V and J are TRBV7-9 and TRBJ1-4, with no clear D. V lost 5 bases and J lost 8, with 21 bases in between. This CDR3 has 16 amino acids. The germline V gene encodes CDR1 SEHNR and CDR2 FQNEAQ (reference sequence). The CDR3 spells CASSGERRPAGEKLFF. The CDR3 nucleotides are TGTGCCAGCAGCGGGGAACGACGACCGGCGGGCGAAAAACTGTTTTTT.

The chain is built from TRBV18 and TRBJ2-7; possibly TRBD2 for D (6 bases). The V end was cut by 8 bases, the J end by 4 bases, with 24 bases between. The length of the CDR3 is 16 residues. Germline CDR1 KGHSH, CDR2 LQKENI. The CDR3 DNA reads TGTGCCAGCGTAACCGGCGGGGTAGGGCGACTTTACGAGCAGTACTTC. Translation: CASVTGGVGRLYEQYF.

This chain uses TRBV10-3 with TRBJ2-7, with 9 positions matching TRBD2. Germline CDR1 and CDR2: ENHRY and SYGVKD. CDR3 length: 14 amino acids. The J segment lost 5 bases and the V segment lost 6 bases, leaving 8 bases of the junction unmatched. CDR3 in DNA: TGTGCCATCAGGAGAGGCGGGGGGGCCGACGAGCAGTACTTC. Protein product: CAIRRGGGADEQYF.

The chain has TRBV11-3 and TRBJ2-5, with 8 bases identical to TRBD1. The CDR3 is made up of 14 amino acids. The germline V gene encodes CDR1 SGHNT and CDR2 YENEEA. J lost 4 bases, V lost 0 bases, and 1 base had no gene match. The CDR3 loop is CASSLDRGRETQYF. CDR3 nucleotide sequence: TGTGCCAGCAGCTTAGACAGGGGGCGAGAGACCCAGTACTTC.

The rearrangement uses TRBV5-1 and TRBJ1-3; D possibly corresponds to TRBD1 (6 bases). Germline V gene lookup returns CDR1 SGHRS and CDR2 YFSETQ. The CDR3 contains 16 residues. V shed 0 bases and J shed 1 base, with 11 bases lying between them. The CDR3 spells CASSLVGGPSGNTIYF. In DNA form, the CDR3 reads TGCGCCAGCAGCTTGGTCGGGGGGCCATCTGGAAACACCATATATTTT.

The rearrangement joins TRBV30 to TRBJ1-2, with 8 nucleotides matching TRBD1. The CDR3 sequence is 13 residues long. The germline CDR1 and CDR2 sequences are GTSNPN and SVGIG (reference sequence). V shed 3 bases, J shed 4 bases, and the junction held 4 bases outside the gene matches. CDR3 loop: CAWSRTGSYGYTF. As DNA, the CDR3 is TGTGCCTGGAGCAGGACAGGGAGCTATGGCTACACCTTC.

For the CDR3, the DNA is TGTGCCAGCAGTGTGACGGGGGGGTTAGCCAAAAACATTCAGTACTTC. Amino acids: CASSVTGGLAKNIQYF. V usage is TRBV3-1 (or the pseudogene TRBV3-2) and J usage is TRBJ2-4, with 8 bases identical to TRBD2. The CDR3 runs to 16 residues. V dropped 6 bases and J dropped 0; count of bases not matched to a gene: 7. The germline V gene has CDR1 LGHDT and CDR2 YNNKEL (reference sequence).

The chain couples TRBV23-1 to TRBJ1-1, with D unresolved. TRBV23-1 is noted as an ORF with a role that remains uncertain. Trimming left V 2 bases short and J 1 base short, with 8 bases between. The CDR3 consists of 14 residues. The DNA of the CDR3 is TGCGCCAGCAGTCAAACGGCGGAGAACACTGAAGCTTTCTTT. This encodes CASSQTAENTEAFF.

The chain uses TRBV6-4 and TRBJ2-3; a weak D match, TRBD1 (5 bases). The CDR3 is made up of 15 amino acids. Germline V CDR1 and CDR2: MRHNA, SNTAGT. Deletions cut 2 bases from V and 1 base from J, with 10 bases between. The CDR3, as DNA: TGTGCCAGCAGTGACGGGCAGGGTCGCACAGATACGCAGTATTTT. As protein: CASSDGQGRTDTQYF.

This chain links TRBV3-1 (or the pseudogene TRBV3-2) with TRBJ2-1; TRBD2 agrees at 10 bases. The length of the CDR3 is 17 residues. The V and J ends lost 1 base and 6 bases, in that order; junction bases with no gene match: 9. In germline, CDR1 is LGHDT, CDR2 YNNKEL (reference sequence). CDR3 sequence reads: CASSQAWASGGGNEQFF. In DNA, the CDR3 is TGTGCCAGCAGCCAAGCTTGGGCTAGCGGGGGAGGCAATGAGCAGTTCTTC.

The chain couples TRBV5-6 to TRBJ1-5; 9 bases are shared with TRBD1. Germline trimming cut 2 bases from V and 2 bases from J; bases unmatched to any gene: 5. This CDR3 contains 16 residues. CDR1 is SGHDT, CDR2 YYEEEE, per germline. The CDR3 sequence: CASSFRRDRGNQPQHF. DNA of the CDR3: TGTGCCAGCAGCTTCCGACGGGACAGGGGCAATCAGCCCCAGCATTTT. Looking up the rest from reference TRBV5-6 and TRBJ1-5 gives the full variable domain: DAGVTQSPTHLIKTRGQQVTLRCSPKSGHDTVSWYQQALGQGPQFIFQYYEEEERQRGNFPDRFSGHQFPNYSSELNVNALLLGDSALYLCASSFRRDRGNQPQHFGDGTRLSIL.

The chain combines TRBV4-1 with TRBJ1-2, with 9 bases lining up with TRBD1. The germline CDR1 and CDR2 sequences are MGHRA and YSYEKL. V shed 5 bases and J 6 bases; nucleotides not matched to a gene: 16. The CDR3 consists of 17 residues. The CDR3: CASSGGDIGTGFDGYTF. DNA of the CDR3: TGCGCCAGCAGCGGCGGAGATATCGGGACAGGGTTTGATGGCTACACCTTC.

The chain combines TRBV10-3 with TRBJ1-2; D remains unclear. Germline V gene sequence: CDR1 ENHRY, CDR2 SYGVKD. The CDR3 consists of 12 residues. V was shortened by 8 bases and J by 0 bases, with 7 bases between the two germline ends. CDR3 amino acids: CAIGQPNYGYTF. The CDR3 DNA is TGTGCCATCGGGCAGCCTAACTATGGCTACACCTTC.

This clone showed up just a few times. The chain uses TRBV10-1 and TRBJ2-1; 11 bases are a match to TRBD2. Germline V gene data show CDR1 as WNHNN and CDR2 as SYGVQD (reference sequence). J was trimmed by 8 bases and V by 2 bases; bases with no gene match: 11. This CDR3 is built from 17 residues. The CDR3 DNA follows: TGCGCCAGCAGTGAGATGCTAGCGGGGGGCCGAGGGTATGAGCAGTTCTTC. Encoded protein: CASSEMLAGGRGYEQFF.

The J gene is TRBJ1-1, the V gene TRBV21-1; no check of the table's D call, TRBD1, against the DNA was made. TRBV21-1 is described as a pseudogene. The CDR3 consists of 18 residues. The CDR3 is CASSNRDRELKEILEAFF. The CDR3 DNA sequence: TGTGCCAGCAGCAACCGGGACAGAGAATTGAAAGAAATACTCGAAGCTTTCTTT.

The chain has TRBV5-5 and TRBJ1-2; 10 bases map to TRBD1. The CDR3 has 15 residues. Germline assignment: CDR1 SGHKS and CDR2 YYEKEE (reference sequence). The V gene end was trimmed by 4 bases and the J gene end by 3 bases; junction bases not matched to a gene: 6. CDR3 bases: TGTGCCAGCAGCGAGGGACAGGGGACGTACTATGGCTACACCTTC. Translated: CASSEGQGTYYGYTF.

V gene TRBV5-1 combines with J gene TRBJ2-7, with a possible D match to TRBD1 (6 bases). The CDR3 covers 12 residues. Trimming shortened V by 2 bases and J by 5 bases, and 8 bases separated the two germline ends. Per germline, CDR1 SGHRS and CDR2 YFSETQ. CDR3 amino acids: CASSFNRDEQYF. The CDR3 coding sequence is TGCGCCAGCAGCTTTAACAGGGACGAGCAGTACTTC.

Written as DNA, the CDR3 is TGTGCCAGCAGTCCGCGGGATGATCGGTACTTC. It is translated as CASSPRDDRYF. The chain is built from TRBV2 and TRBJ2-7; a possible D gene is TRBD2 (6 bases). Germline CDR1 SNHLY, CDR2 FYNNEI. The ends were cut back, 5 bases at V and 12 bases at J, with 14 bases in the middle. This CDR3 comprises 11 residues.

The V gene is TRBV11-3, the J gene TRBJ2-3, with a weak D call TRBD2 (6 bases). The CDR3 runs 16 residues. In germline, CDR1 is SGHNT, CDR2 YENEEA. The V end lost 5 bases, the J end lost 3 bases, and 18 bases lay between the germline ends. In DNA form, the CDR3 reads TGTGCCAGCAGCCTCCGGCGGGGCCCGGGAACAGATACGCAGTATTTT. Translated: CASSLRRGPGTDTQYF.

This sequence joins TRBV20-1 and TRBJ1-2, with 7 bases matching TRBD1. There are 14 residues in the CDR3. V trimming: 3 bases; J trimming: 8 bases; junction bases outside the gene matches: 12. Per germline, CDR1 DFQATT and CDR2 SNEGSKA (reference sequence). CDR3: CSASFATGYGGYTF. The CDR3 region has the DNA TGCAGTGCTAGTTTCGCGACAGGGTATGGCGGCTACACCTTC.

The V gene is TRBV6-5, the J gene TRBJ2-7; D remains ambiguous. This CDR3 spans 14 amino acids. Trimming shortened V by 0 bases and J by 5 bases, and 11 bases separated the two germline ends. The germline CDR1 and CDR2 sequences are MNHEY and SVGAGI. The CDR3 protein is CASSYSGLGDEQYF. CDR3 DNA: TGTGCCAGCAGTTACTCGGGTCTAGGCGACGAGCAGTACTTC.